A selection of T cell receptor beta chains follows, all from one sample in a study of blood T cell repertoires in COVID-19. Here immunoSEQ multiplex PCR was the method, and the copy in TCRdb shows in-frame clones only, minus some. This table holds around 230,000 clones, 88% found once. The sample comprised PBMCs or T cells enriched from blood (not recorded which). The receptors here all came from a woman in her twenties or thirties who had recovered from COVID-19. The CDR3 runs from the conserved cysteine through the conserved F or W. The D gene is left open where the match is weak. Some rows have no size entry. The others give once, few or many, or a class for an expanded clone.

d_call	v_call	clone_size	j_call	cdr3_nt	cdr3_aa
TRBD2	TRBV3-1/TRBV3-2	NA	TRBJ2-7	TGTGCCAGCAGCCAAGATGGGGGAGCGGGGGGCTCCTACGAGCAGTACTTC	CASSQDGGAGGSYEQYF
TRBD1	TRBV11-2	NA	TRBJ2-7	TGTGCCAGCAGCTTAGCCCCCGACAGGGGGACTTACGAGCAGTACTTC	CASSLAPDRGTYEQYF
NA	TRBV4-1	NA	TRBJ1-5	TGCGCCAGCAGCCGAAGGTCGGACAGTAGCAATCAGCCCCAGCATTTT	CASSRRSDSSNQPQHF
TRBD2	TRBV7-9	NA	TRBJ2-1	TGTGCCAGCAGCCCGGGACTAGCGGGGGGTAGTGAGCAGTTCTTC	CASSPGLAGGSEQFF
NA	TRBV27	once	TRBJ1-2	TGTGCCAGCAGGCCCCACTCGGGGGTAGGAGGCTACACCTTC	CASRPHSGVGGYTF
TRBD2	TRBV19	NA	TRBJ2-7	TGTGCCAGTAGTCCCCAAACTAGCGGGGGGGGTGAGCAGTACTTC	CASSPQTSGGGEQYF
TRBD2	TRBV5-1	few	TRBJ2-1	TGCGCCAGCAGTCGTAGCGGGGCAAGCTCCTACAATGAGCAGTTCTTC	CASSRSGASSYNEQFF
TRBD1	TRBV19	once	TRBJ1-1	TGTGCCAGTACGAAGGGACAGACGAACACTGAAGCTTTCTTT	CASTKGQTNTEAFF
NA	TRBV19	NA	TRBJ1-3	TGTGCCAGTAGTATGAGGCAAAGCTCTGGAAACACCATATATTTT	CASSMRQSSGNTIYF
NA	TRBV14	NA	TRBJ1-2	TGTGCCAGCAGCCAGGGGGGGGCGAACTATGGCTACACCTTC	CASSQGGANYGYTF
TRBD1	TRBV6-5	NA	TRBJ2-2	TGTGCCAGCAGATCCGGGACAGGGAGCACCGGGGAGCTGTTTTTT	CASRSGTGSTGELFF
NA	TRBV19	NA	TRBJ1-2	TGTGCCAGTAGTGAGACAGGCGCTAACTATGGCTACACCTTC	CASSETGANYGYTF
NA	TRBV5-1	NA	TRBJ2-2	TGCGCCAGCAGCTTGGGACAGGTCTTCACCGGGGAGCTGTTTTTT	CASSLGQVFTGELFF
NA	TRBV4-1	NA	TRBJ1-5	TGCGCCAGCAGCCAAGATGGGGCTCAGCCCCAGCATTTT	CASSQDGAQPQHF
NA	TRBV9	NA	TRBJ2-3	TGTGCCAGCAGCGTAGACCCCGGGACAGATACGCAGTATTTT	CASSVDPGTDTQYF
NA	TRBV11-2	NA	TRBJ1-2	TGTGCCAGCAGCTTTAACAGGGATGGCTACACCTTC	CASSFNRDGYTF
NA	TRBV12-3/TRBV12-4	once	TRBJ1-2	TGTGCCAGCAGTCACGGTGTTTGGTATGGCTACACCTTC	CASSHGVWYGYTF
NA	TRBV7-2	NA	TRBJ2-7	TGTGCCAGCAGCTTAGTCCTCTACGAGCAGTACTTC	CASSLVLYEQYF
NA	TRBV5-6	NA	TRBJ2-3	TGTGCCAGCAGTTCGGGGGGCGTCGATACGCAGTATTTT	CASSSGGVDTQYF
NA	TRBV29-1	NA	TRBJ2-2	TGCAGCGTTGAAGACAACTCCGCGAACACCGGGGAGCTGTTTTTT	CSVEDNSANTGELFF
NA	TRBV5-4	NA	TRBJ1-2	TGTGCCAGCAGCTTTGGAGTTTACTATGGCTACACCTTC	CASSFGVYYGYTF
TRBD1	TRBV5-6	NA	TRBJ2-7	TGTGCCAGCAGCTTGGTTGGGGGACAGGGGACCCACGAGCAGTACTTC	CASSLVGGQGTHEQYF
TRBD1	TRBV4-3	NA	TRBJ1-1	TGCGCCAGCAGCCAGCAGGGGGCCCGTTCTGAAGCTTTCTTT	CASSQQGARSEAFF
NA	TRBV10-1	NA	TRBJ1-5	TGCGCCAGCAGTGAGATGGTAAGGTGCAGGGCGCCCCAGCATTTT	CASSEMVRCRAPQHF
TRBD1	TRBV4-1	few	TRBJ1-3	TGCGCCAGCAGTCCGGGACAGGCCACTGGAAACACCATATATTTT	CASSPGQATGNTIYF
TRBD1	TRBV6-5	NA	TRBJ2-3	TGTGCCAGCAGTCAACGGACAGGGTTGGAAGATACGCAGTATTTT	CASSQRTGLEDTQYF
NA	TRBV28	NA	TRBJ1-2	TGTGCCAGCAGCCCCCGCGGGGGCTACACCTTC	CASSPRGGYTF
NA	TRBV7-8	NA	TRBJ1-1	TGTGCCAGCAGCTTAGCGCAGGGTTTCCCGGAAGCTTTCTTT	CASSLAQGFPEAFF
TRBD1	TRBV6-5	many	TRBJ2-7	TGTGCCAGCAGACCAGGCCGGGACAGGCCCTACGAGCAGTACTTC	CASRPGRDRPYEQYF
NA	TRBV5-4	few	TRBJ1-6	TGTGCCAGCAGCTTACAGGGAGTCAATAATTCACCCCTCCACTTT	CASSLQGVNNSPLHF
NA	TRBV30	few	TRBJ1-1	TGTGCCTGGAGTGCAGAGCTTCATCGGGAGAACACTGAAGCTTTCTTT	CAWSAELHRENTEAFF
NA	TRBV15	NA	TRBJ1-1	TGTGCCACCAGCAGAGCCCCTAGGACTGAAGCTTTCTTT	CATSRAPRTEAFF
TRBD1	TRBV4-3	once	TRBJ2-7	TGCGCCAGCAGCCAAGATCATTTTTTTCGGGACAGGGGCGCAAACGAGCAGTACTTC	CASSQDHFFRDRGANEQYF
TRBD1	TRBV19	once	TRBJ1-5	TGTGCCAGTATCGAAGGGACAGGCAATCAGCCCCAGCATTTT	CASIEGTGNQPQHF
NA	TRBV5-1	NA	TRBJ1-1	TGCGCCAGCAGCGAGACGGGGAACACTGAAGCTTTCTTT	CASSETGNTEAFF
TRBD1	TRBV4-2	NA	TRBJ1-2	TGTGCCAGCAGCCAAGGGGACAGGGGATACGCTCACTATGGCTACACCTTC	CASSQGDRGYAHYGYTF
NA	TRBV19	NA	TRBJ1-1	TGTGCCAGTGAGGGCGGTTTGAACACTGAAGCTTTCTTT	CASEGGLNTEAFF
NA	TRBV19	NA	TRBJ1-5	TGTGCCAGTAGTTGGGGGCCCCGGGAGCCCCAGCATTTT	CASSWGPREPQHF
NA	TRBV5-1	NA	TRBJ2-7	TGCGCCAGCAGCCCAGAAACAGGGCGCGAGCAGTACTTC	CASSPETGREQYF
TRBD1	TRBV6-2/TRBV6-3	few	TRBJ2-1	TGTGCCAGCAGTGACGGGACAGGGGGCCCAGGGAATGAGCAGTTCTTC	CASSDGTGGPGNEQFF
TRBD1	TRBV18	NA	TRBJ2-1	TGTGCCAGCTCACCTAGCTGGCGGGACAGGGACAATGAGCAGTTCTTC	CASSPSWRDRDNEQFF
NA	TRBV4-1	NA	TRBJ1-5	TGCGCCAGCAGCCAAGATCGGTCAGGTTATAGCAATCAGCCCCAGCATTTT	CASSQDRSGYSNQPQHF
NA	TRBV5-1	NA	TRBJ2-3	TGCGCCAGCAGCTTGGGGGTGACTAGCACAGATACGCAGTATTTT	CASSLGVTSTDTQYF
TRBD1	TRBV3-1/TRBV3-2	NA	TRBJ1-1	TGTGCCAGCAGCCACCAAGACAGGGTCACTGAAGCTTTCTTT	CASSHQDRVTEAFF
NA	TRBV7-9	NA	TRBJ1-1	TGTGCCAGCAGCTTTATAAACACTGAAGCTTTCTTT	CASSFINTEAFF
TRBD1	TRBV27	NA	TRBJ2-2	TGTGCCAGCAGTTTAGACGCTCCGGGACAGGGGACCGGGGAGCTGTTTTTT	CASSLDAPGQGTGELFF